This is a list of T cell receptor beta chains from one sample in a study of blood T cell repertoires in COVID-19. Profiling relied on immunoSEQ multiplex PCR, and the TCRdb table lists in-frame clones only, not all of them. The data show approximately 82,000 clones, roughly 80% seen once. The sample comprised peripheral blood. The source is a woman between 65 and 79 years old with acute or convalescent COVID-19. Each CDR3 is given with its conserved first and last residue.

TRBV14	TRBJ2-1	CASSRPRLAGKNYNEQFF
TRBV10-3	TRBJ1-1	CAIKDQGRVNTEAFF
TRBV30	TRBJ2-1	CAWSSRLAGSYNEQFF
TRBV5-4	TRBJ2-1	CASSLAGGVYNEQFF
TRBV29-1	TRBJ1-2	CSVETDNYGYTF
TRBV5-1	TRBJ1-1	CASSLATGRNTEAFF
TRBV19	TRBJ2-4	CASSMPEGLLAKNIQYF
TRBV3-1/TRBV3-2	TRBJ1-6	CASNGQGSYNSPLHF
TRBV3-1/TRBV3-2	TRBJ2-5	CASSQGGGRGQETQYF
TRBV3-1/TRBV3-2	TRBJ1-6	CASSQAGRSPLHF
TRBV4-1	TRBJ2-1	CASSHELAETRGNEQFF
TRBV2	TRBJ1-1	CASTMTGGAGTEAFF
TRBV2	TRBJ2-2	CASSAVAGANIGELFF
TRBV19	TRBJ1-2	CASRDIGQSGYTF